This T cell receptor beta chain was sequenced for a study of T-cell memory formation after mild COVID-19. Across the whole study: Clustering of TCRs was largely donor specific.

The V end was cut by 1 base, the J end by 6 bases, with 18 bases between. Germline CDR1 reads DFQATT; CDR2 reads SNEGSKA (reference sequence). This CDR3 spans 15 amino acids. Using constant-segment primers, 5'RACE produced TCR alpha and TCR beta cDNA libraries carrying sample barcodes and UMIs. A single record per CDR3 protein comes from TCRdb applying MiXCR to the 5' RACE reads. This table holds hundreds of thousands of distinct CDR3 sequences, around 28% found once. Findings and caveats of the study: Among clones peaking at day 37 in the second wave, SARS-CoV-2 specificity remained unconfirmed. Contracting CD4+ clones lay largely in CM and EM, with CD8+ ones residing in EMRA.

This clonotype was observed a few times. Antigen unknown. Sequenced: PBMCs or a T cell subset sorted from them (not recorded which). The gene calls are TRBV20-1 and TRBJ1-1; tentatively, D is TRBD1 (6 bases). This TCR was recovered from an adult woman who had mild COVID-19 (a few samples of this study predate the infection). Cell type and time point are not known. The CDR3 bases are TGCAGTGCTAGAGCCCCCAGGGGCCCCCTGGCTGAAGCTTTCTTT. The encoded protein is CSARAPRGPLAEAFF.